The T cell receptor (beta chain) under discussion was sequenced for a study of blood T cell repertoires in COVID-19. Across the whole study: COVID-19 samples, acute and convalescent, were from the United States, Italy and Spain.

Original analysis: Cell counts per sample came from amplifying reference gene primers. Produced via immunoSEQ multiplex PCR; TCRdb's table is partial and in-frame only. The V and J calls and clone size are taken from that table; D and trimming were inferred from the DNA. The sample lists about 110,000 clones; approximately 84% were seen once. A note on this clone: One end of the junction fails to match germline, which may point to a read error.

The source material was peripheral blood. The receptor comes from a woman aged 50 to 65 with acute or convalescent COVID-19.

In nucleotides, the CDR3 is TGCGCCAGCAGCGCCCCTAGCGGGGGGGCATACGATACGCAGTATTTT. The encoded protein is CASSAPSGGAYDTQYF. V and J are TRBV9 and TRBJ2-3; 12 bases align to TRBD2. Germline CDR1 and CDR2: SGDLS and YYNGEE. The CDR3 runs 16 residues.